Presented here are 22 T cell receptor beta chains from one specimen sequenced in a study of T-cell reconstitution after alpha-beta-depleted transplantation in children. Preparation of the TCRbeta library used unique molecular identifiers. TCRdb reprocessed the PCR reads via MiXCR and lists one record per CDR3 protein. The sample yields hundreds of thousands of distinct CDR3 sequences, about 21% seen once. The source was PBMCs, mostly from graft donor cells, collected 360 days after TCRalphabeta/CD19-depleted stem cell transplant. All receptors come from a boy less than two years old who had a stem cell transplant for acute myeloid leukemia, so the T cells may come from the graft donor.

This clonotype was detected only a few times. This sequence joins TRBV28 and TRBJ1-1; D unclear. Trimming took 2 bases from V and 1 from J, leaving 8 bases between them. The CDR3 totals 14 residues. Germline CDR1 reads MDHEN; CDR2 reads SYDVKM. This CDR3 reads CASSLNRRNTEAFF. In DNA, the CDR3 is TGTGCCAGCAGTTTAAATCGGAGGAACACTGAAGCTTTCTTT.

The gene calls are TRBV20-1 and TRBJ2-3; 12 nucleotides line up with TRBD2. Germline V CDR1 and CDR2: DFQATT, SNEGSKA (reference sequence). The trim removed 4 bases at V and 2 bases at J, leaving 4 bases unmatched. The CDR3 sequence is 15 residues long. DNA for the CDR3: TGCAGTGCTACCGGGACTAGCGGGTTCACAGATACGCAGTATTTT. Encoded protein: CSATGTSGFTDTQYF.

The chain combines TRBV6-2 or TRBV6-3 with TRBJ2-2, with 9 positions matching TRBD2. The CDR3 sequence is 17 residues long. Trimming removed 0 bases from V and 6 bases from J; junction bases left unmatched: 8. Germline values: CDR1 MNHEY, CDR2 SVGEGT. This CDR3 reads CASSYSPGLASSGELFF. In DNA form, the CDR3 reads TGTGCCAGCAGTTACTCCCCGGGACTAGCCAGTTCCGGGGAGCTGTTTTTT.

The V gene is TRBV24-1, the J gene TRBJ2-5, with D possibly being TRBD1 or TRBD2 (5 bases each). CDR3 length: 15 residues. Germline CDR1 reads KGHDR; CDR2 reads SFDVKD. V gave up 3 bases and J gave up 5 bases, with 15 bases separating them. The CDR3 region is CATSDAARAGETQYF. CDR3 DNA: TGTGCCACCAGTGATGCCGCCAGGGCGGGTGAGACCCAGTACTTC.

A few counts support this clonotype. The chain recombines TRBV6-5 with TRBJ2-6; D uncertain. Between the trimmed V and J ends, which lost 0 bases and 0 bases, there was a span of 15 bases. The CDR3 extends over 19 amino acids. The germline CDR1 and CDR2 sequences are MNHEY and SVGAGI. CDR3 in amino acids: CASSYSKQPYPSGANVLTF. CDR3 nucleotides: TGTGCCAGCAGTTACTCGAAACAGCCCTACCCCTCTGGGGCCAACGTCCTGACTTTC.

The sample holds a few counts of this clonotype. The rearrangement joins TRBV12-3 or TRBV12-4 to TRBJ2-1; D not certain. V lost 2 bases and J 0 bases, leaving 14 bases between the germline ends. The CDR3 is made up of 17 amino acids. Here the CDR3 DNA reads TGTGCCAGCAGTTTAAGGGCCTATCAGAGCTCCTACAATGAGCAGTTCTTC. Its translation is CASSLRAYQSSYNEQFF.

The chain uses TRBV20-1 and TRBJ1-1; unclear D gene. The CDR3 totals 13 residues. Germline CDR1 reads DFQATT; CDR2 reads SNEGSKA (reference sequence). The germline V and J ends were trimmed by 6 bases and 5 bases, with 16 bases remaining between them. In DNA form, the CDR3 reads TGCAGTGCCCCCCGGGTCAGGTTTACTGAAGCTTTCTTT. Residues: CSAPRVRFTEAFF.

The table lists this clonotype with many counts. The rearrangement links TRBV30 to TRBJ2-5, with D tentatively TRBD2 (6 bases). The CDR3 is made up of 12 amino acids. Per the germline V gene, CDR1 is GTSNPN and CDR2 is SVGIG (reference sequence). CDR3 nucleotides: TGTGGCGCGGGACCCAACCAAGAGACCCAGTACTTC. Translating gives CGAGPNQETQYF. Based on the CDR3 plus reference TRBV30 and TRBJ2-5, the full variable domain is SQTIHQWPATLVQPVGSPLSLECTVEGTSNPNLYWYRQAAGRGLQLLFYSVGIGQISSEVPQNLSASRPQDRQFILSSKKLLLSDSGFYLCGAGPNQETQYFGPGTRLLVL.

In this sample, this clonotype turned up a few times. The rearrangement links TRBV7-2 to TRBJ2-5; 11 bases match TRBD2. With V trimmed by 8 bases and J by 2 bases, 4 bases remained unmatched. The CDR3 totals 14 residues. Germline V gene data show CDR1 as SGHTA and CDR2 as FQGNSA. In nucleotides, the CDR3 is TGTGCCAGCGGTTGGACTAGCGGGCAAGAGACCCAGTACTTC. It is translated as CASGWTSGQETQYF. The full variable domain, completed using reference TRBV7-2 and TRBJ2-5, is GAGVSQSPSNKVTEKGKDVELRCDPISGHTALYWYRQSLGQGLEFLIYFQGNSAPDKSGLPSDRFSAERTGGSVSTLTIQRTQQEDSAVYLCASGWTSGQETQYFGPGTRLLVL.

The chain couples TRBV7-2 to TRBJ1-1, with D uncertain. CDR1 is SGHTA, CDR2 FQGNSA, per germline. The CDR3 is 12 residues long. The V end was cut by 3 bases, the J end by 11 bases, with 13 bases between. CDR3 sequence reads: CASSFAGSPAFF. The CDR3 nucleotides are TGTGCCAGCAGCTTCGCGGGCTCTCCTGCTTTCTTT.

This clonotype occurred many times. V gene TRBV11-2 combines with J gene TRBJ2-7, with a possible D match to TRBD1 (5 bases). Germline CDR1 and CDR2: SGHAT and FQNNGV. This CDR3 has 15 residues. Trimming left V 4 bases short and J 2 bases short, with 15 bases between. The CDR3 nucleotides read TGTGCCAGCAGCTCCCTTAGGGGCAGTCCCTACGAGCAGTACTTC. It specifies CASSSLRGSPYEQYF. The whole variable domain, filled in from reference TRBV11-2 and TRBJ2-7, reads EAGVAQSPRYKIIEKRQSVAFWCNPISGHATLYWYQQILGQGPKLLIQFQNNGVVDDSQLPKDRFSAERLKGVDSTLKIQPAKLEDSAVYLCASSSLRGSPYEQYFGPGTRLTVT.

This clonotype was detected ten times or more. The chain couples TRBV27 to TRBJ2-4, with D possibly TRBD1 on 6 matching bases. Germline lookup yields CDR1 MNHEY and CDR2 SMNVEV (reference sequence). The CDR3 totals 18 residues. Between the trimmed V and J ends, which lost 3 bases and 3 bases, there was a span of 21 bases. The DNA for the CDR3 is TGTGCCAGCAGTTTCCGCCCCCGTGGGGCAGGGGACAAAAACATTCAGTACTTC. It codes for CASSFRPRGAGDKNIQYF.

There are many counts of this clonotype. The rearrangement uses TRBV12-3 or TRBV12-4 and TRBJ2-1; no clear D. The CDR3 length is 13 residues. Trimming cost V 3 bases and J 7 bases, with 10 bases left between them. The CDR3 DNA reads as TGTGCCAGCAGTTTGGCAGAGGCGAATGAGCAGTTCTTC. Amino acids: CASSLAEANEQFF.

As to this clonotype: This could be a read error, since a much larger clone is one nucleotide away. The chain carries TRBV3-1 and TRBJ2-7; D remains ambiguous. Trimming removed 4 bases at V and 1 base at J, with 11 bases between. The CDR3 sequence is 14 residues long. The germline gives CDR1 LGHDT, CDR2 YNNKEL (reference sequence). In nucleotides, the CDR3 is TGTGCCAGCAGCCGAGAGTTGGGGTCCTACGAGCAGTACTTC. This encodes CASSRELGSYEQYF.

In DNA, the CDR3 is TGTGCCAGCAGCTTAGGTGGGACTATCACAGATACGCAGTATTTT. Translating gives CASSLGGTITDTQYF. This chain joins TRBV7-2 and TRBJ2-3, with TRBD2 matching 7 bases. The CDR3 length is 15 residues. CDR1 and CDR2 from the germline V gene are SGHTA and FQGNSA. After removal of 1 base from V and 2 bases from J, the junction contained 3 bases not matched to a gene.

The chain has TRBV10-2 and TRBJ2-7; D perhaps matches TRBD2 (5 bases). The CDR3 totals 15 residues. V shed 3 bases and J shed 2 bases, with 14 bases lying between them. Per the germline V gene, CDR1 is WSHSY and CDR2 is SAAADI. CDR3 DNA: TGCGCCAGCAGTGAACCCGGGGTATTCACCTACGAGCAGTACTTC. Its protein is CASSEPGVFTYEQYF.

V usage is TRBV30 and J usage is TRBJ2-7; possible D gene TRBD1, 5 bases. The germline V gene encodes CDR1 GTSNPN and CDR2 SVGIG (reference sequence). The V end was cut by 2 bases, the J end by 1 base, with 21 bases between. This CDR3 has 17 amino acids. CDR3 loop: CAWSLTVPWGPSYEQYF. The DNA for the CDR3 is TGTGCCTGGAGTCTGACAGTCCCCTGGGGCCCGTCCTACGAGCAGTACTTC. Looking up the rest from reference TRBV30 and TRBJ2-7 gives the full variable domain: SQTIHQWPATLVQPVGSPLSLECTVEGTSNPNLYWYRQAAGRGLQLLFYSVGIGQISSEVPQNLSASRPQDRQFILSSKKLLLSDSGFYLCAWSLTVPWGPSYEQYFGPGTRLTVT.

This clonotype has at least ten counts. This CDR3 is CASTRNLAGNEQFF. The CDR3 DNA reads as TGTGCCAGTACTCGGAACCTGGCGGGCAATGAGCAGTTCTTC. The gene calls are TRBV19 and TRBJ2-1; D possibly corresponds to TRBD2 (5 bases). This CDR3 region has 14 residues. Per the germline V gene, CDR1 is LNHDA and CDR2 is SQIVND (reference sequence). V dropped 7 bases and J dropped 6 bases, with 16 bases sitting between them.

This clonotype was seen ten or more times. The J gene is TRBJ2-5, the V gene TRBV9; tentatively, D is TRBD1 or TRBD2 (5 bases each). Germline loops: CDR1 SGDLS, CDR2 YYNGEE. Trimming cost V 0 bases and J 3 bases, with 15 bases left between them. The CDR3 has 16 residues. The CDR3 DNA is TGTGCCAGCAGCGTAGGAGGGAATTCAGGGAAAGAGACCCAGTACTTC. It yields the protein CASSVGGNSGKETQYF.

The V call is TRBV6-6, the J call TRBJ2-7; 7 bases line up with TRBD2. V lost 8 bases to trimming and J lost 0 bases; unmatched junction nucleotides: 1. Germline assignment: CDR1 MNHNY and CDR2 SVGAGI (reference sequence). The CDR3 extends over 12 amino acids. The CDR3: CASRGDSYEQYV. CDR3 bases: TGTGCCAGCCGGGGGGACTCCTACGAGCAGTACGTC.

The CDR3 coding sequence is TGCAGTGCCCTTCCCCCGGGACAGGCTTTTTTCTATGGCTACACCTTC. Protein: CSALPPGQAFFYGYTF. The rearrangement uses TRBV20-1 and TRBJ1-2, with 8 bases that match TRBD1. Germline V gives CDR1 DFQATT, CDR2 SNEGSKA (reference sequence). CDR3 length: 16 amino acids. With 6 bases clipped from V and 4 bases from J, the junction kept 16 bases outside the gene matches.

This clonotype was observed a few times. The chain combines TRBV29-1 with TRBJ1-4, with D perhaps TRBD1 (6 bases). This CDR3 contains 12 residues. Trimming stripped 4 bases from V and 7 bases from J, with 10 bases between. Germline V gives CDR1 SQVTM, CDR2 ANQGSEA. The CDR3 reads CSVGTGSEKLFF. CDR3 coding DNA: TGCAGCGTTGGAACAGGGAGTGAAAAACTGTTTTTT.